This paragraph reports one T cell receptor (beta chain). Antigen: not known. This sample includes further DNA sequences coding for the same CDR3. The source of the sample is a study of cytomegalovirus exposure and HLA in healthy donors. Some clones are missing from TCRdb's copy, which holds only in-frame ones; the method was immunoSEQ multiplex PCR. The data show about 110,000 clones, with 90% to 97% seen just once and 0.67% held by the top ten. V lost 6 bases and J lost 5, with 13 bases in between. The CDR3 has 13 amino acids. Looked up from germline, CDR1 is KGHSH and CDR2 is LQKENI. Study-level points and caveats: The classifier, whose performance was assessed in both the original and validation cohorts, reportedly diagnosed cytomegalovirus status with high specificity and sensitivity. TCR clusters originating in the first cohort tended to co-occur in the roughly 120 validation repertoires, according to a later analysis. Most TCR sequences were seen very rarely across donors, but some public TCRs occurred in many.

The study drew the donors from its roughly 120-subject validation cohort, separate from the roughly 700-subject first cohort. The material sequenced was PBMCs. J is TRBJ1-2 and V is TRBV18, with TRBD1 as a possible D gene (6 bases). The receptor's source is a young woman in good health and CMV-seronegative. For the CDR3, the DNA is TGTGCCAGCTCCCCAGGGCAGGGGTATGGCTACACCTTC. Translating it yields CASSPGQGYGYTF.